Below are 4 T cell receptor beta chains sequenced from a single sample in a study of blood T cell repertoires in COVID-19. Assay used: immunoSEQ multiplex PCR; TCRdb lists only in-frame clones, some missing. The table records approximately 100,000 clones, roughly 80% of them present only once. Sequenced sample: peripheral blood. These TCRs come from a human donor in a cohort sampled during active COVID-19.

This clone was seen a handful of times. CDR3 nucleotide sequence: TGTGCCAGCAGCCTCGTAACGGCCTACGAGCAGTACTTC. This encodes CASSLVTAYEQYF. This chain links TRBV6-2 or TRBV6-3 with TRBJ2-7; D unclear. CDR1 MNHEY and CDR2 SVGEGT come from the germline V gene. Trimming shortened V by 6 bases and J by 2 bases, and 11 bases separated the two germline ends. The CDR3 covers 13 residues.

This chain uses TRBV7-9 with TRBJ2-7, with D tentatively TRBD1 (6 bases). The CDR3 is 15 residues long. V lost 5 bases and J lost 0, with 14 bases in between. Per germline, CDR1 SEHNR and CDR2 FQNEAQ (reference sequence). As DNA, the CDR3 is TGTGCCAGCAGCGCCAAGGGGGACGGCTCCTACGAGCAGTACTTC. The encoded protein is CASSAKGDGSYEQYF.

The J gene is TRBJ1-6, the V gene TRBV19; 8 positions match TRBD1. CDR1 is LNHDA, CDR2 SQIVND, per germline (reference sequence). The trim removed 4 bases at V and 8 bases at J, leaving 7 bases unmatched. This CDR3 has 15 amino acids. CDR3 bases: TGTGCCAGTAGTACAAACAGGGGGGGAGATTCACCCCTCCACTTT. It encodes CASSTNRGGDSPLHF.

The genes are TRBV7-6 and TRBJ1-2; a possible D gene is TRBD1 (5 bases). The V and J ends lost 7 bases and 4 bases respectively, with 16 bases between them. Germline lookup yields CDR1 SGHVS and CDR2 FNYEAQ. CDR3 size: 14 residues. CDR3 protein: CASTPPGQSYGYTF. CDR3 bases: TGTGCCAGCACTCCCCCAGGGCAAAGCTATGGCTACACCTTC.